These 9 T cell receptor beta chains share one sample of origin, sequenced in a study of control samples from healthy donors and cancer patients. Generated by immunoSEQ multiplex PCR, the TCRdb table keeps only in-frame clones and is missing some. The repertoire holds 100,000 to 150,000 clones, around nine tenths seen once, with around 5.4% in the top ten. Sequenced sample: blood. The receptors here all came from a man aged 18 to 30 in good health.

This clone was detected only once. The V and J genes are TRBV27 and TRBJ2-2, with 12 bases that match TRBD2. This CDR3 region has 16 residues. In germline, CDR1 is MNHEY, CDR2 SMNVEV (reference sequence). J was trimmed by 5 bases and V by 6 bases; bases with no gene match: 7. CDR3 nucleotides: TGTGCCAGCAGAATGACTAGCGGGGGACAAACCGGGGAGCTGTTTTTT. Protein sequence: CASRMTSGGQTGELFF.

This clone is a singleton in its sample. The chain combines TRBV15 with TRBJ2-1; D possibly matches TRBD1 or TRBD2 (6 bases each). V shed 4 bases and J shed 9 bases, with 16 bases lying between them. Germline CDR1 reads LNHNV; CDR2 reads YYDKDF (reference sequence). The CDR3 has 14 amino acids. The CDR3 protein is CATSTGGGGVEQFF. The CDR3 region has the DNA TGTGCCACCAGCACCGGGGGTGGGGGCGTTGAGCAGTTCTTC.

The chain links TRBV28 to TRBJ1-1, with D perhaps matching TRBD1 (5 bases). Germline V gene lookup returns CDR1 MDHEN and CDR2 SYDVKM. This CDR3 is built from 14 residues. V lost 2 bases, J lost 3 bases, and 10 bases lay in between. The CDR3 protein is CASSLKKGHTEAFF. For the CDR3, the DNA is TGTGCCAGCAGTTTAAAAAAGGGACACACTGAAGCTTTCTTT.

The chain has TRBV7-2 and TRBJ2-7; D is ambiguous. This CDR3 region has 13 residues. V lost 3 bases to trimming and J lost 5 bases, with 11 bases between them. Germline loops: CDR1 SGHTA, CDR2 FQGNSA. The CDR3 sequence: CASSFAPPNEQYF. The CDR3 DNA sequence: TGTGCCAGCAGCTTCGCCCCTCCAAACGAGCAGTACTTC. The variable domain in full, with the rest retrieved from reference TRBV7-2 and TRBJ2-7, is GAGVSQSPSNKVTEKGKDVELRCDPISGHTALYWYRQSLGQGLEFLIYFQGNSAPDKSGLPSDRFSAERTGGSVSTLTIQRTQQEDSAVYLCASSFAPPNEQYFGPGTRLTVT.

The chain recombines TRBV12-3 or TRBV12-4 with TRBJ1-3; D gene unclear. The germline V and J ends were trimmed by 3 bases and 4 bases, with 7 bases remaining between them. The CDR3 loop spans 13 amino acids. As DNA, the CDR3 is TGTGCCAGCAGTTTTACAGACGGAAACACCATATATTTT. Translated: CASSFTDGNTIYF.

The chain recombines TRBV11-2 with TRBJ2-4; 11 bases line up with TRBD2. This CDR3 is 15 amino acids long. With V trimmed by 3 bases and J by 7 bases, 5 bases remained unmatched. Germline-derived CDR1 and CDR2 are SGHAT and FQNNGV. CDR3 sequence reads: CASSFTSGGGNIQYF. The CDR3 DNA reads TGTGCCAGCAGCTTTACTAGCGGGGGTGGGAACATTCAGTACTTC.

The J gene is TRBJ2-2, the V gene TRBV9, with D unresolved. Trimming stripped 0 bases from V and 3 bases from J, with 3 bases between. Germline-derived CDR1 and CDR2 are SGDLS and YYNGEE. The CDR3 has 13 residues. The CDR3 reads CASSVGDTGELFF. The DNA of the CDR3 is TGTGCCAGCAGCGTAGGGGACACCGGGGAGCTGTTTTTT.

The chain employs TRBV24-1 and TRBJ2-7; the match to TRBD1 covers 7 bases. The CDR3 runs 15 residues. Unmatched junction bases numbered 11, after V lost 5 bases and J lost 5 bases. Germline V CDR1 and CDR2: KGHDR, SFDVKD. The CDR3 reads CATSVFPGTVDEQYF. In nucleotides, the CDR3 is TGTGCCACCAGTGTTTTCCCCGGGACAGTCGACGAGCAGTACTTC.

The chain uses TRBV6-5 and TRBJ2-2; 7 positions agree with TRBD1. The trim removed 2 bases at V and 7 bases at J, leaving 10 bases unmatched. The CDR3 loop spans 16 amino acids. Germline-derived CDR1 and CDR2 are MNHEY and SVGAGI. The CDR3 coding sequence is TGTGCCAGCAGTTACCTTGACAGGGCGAAGGGCGGGGAGCTGTTTTTT. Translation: CASSYLDRAKGGELFF.